One and the same sample provided the 30 T cell receptor beta chains below, sequenced in a study of T cells after yellow fever vaccination (dated by TCRdb to about 2019). Library preparation was by 5' RACE. These reads were obtained on an Illumina HiSeq 2500. Starting from the raw public reads, TCRdb applied fastp trimming at Q25, assembled clones with MiXCR and retained in-frame beta chains. Rows are combined by CDR3 protein, so each entry shows the most common genes and DNA. A total of 500,000 to 650,000 distinct CDR3 sequences appear in this sample, 13% of them only once. The top ten hold over 13% of the sample. The sample's treatment or condition label, in plain terms: live attenuated yellow fever vaccine strain. The specimen was PBMCs, collected on the day of the yellow fever booster vaccination. The source of these receptors is a man aged 25-45 years who received the YFV17D yellow fever vaccine.

The chain joins TRBV15 to TRBJ1-1; no definite D call. V lost 0 bases, J lost 7 bases, and 15 bases lay in between. CDR1 LNHNV and CDR2 YYDKDF come from the germline V gene (reference sequence). This CDR3 contains 15 residues. The CDR3 DNA reads as TGTGCCACCAGCAGAGAGGTCGACCAGCCCCTTGAAGCTTTCTTT. It translates to CATSREVDQPLEAFF. Variable domain in full (rest from reference TRBV15 and TRBJ1-1): DAMVIQNPRYQVTQFGKPVTLSCSQTLNHNVMYWYQQKSSQAPKLLFHYYDKDFNNEADTPDNFQSRRPNTSFCFLDIRSPGLGDTAMYLCATSREVDQPLEAFFGQGTRLTVV.

The J gene is TRBJ2-5, the V gene TRBV19; D perhaps matches TRBD1 (5 bases). Germline CDR1 reads LNHDA; CDR2 reads SQIVND (reference sequence). The germline V and J ends were trimmed by 8 bases and 2 bases, with 9 bases remaining between them. The CDR3 contains 12 residues. The CDR3 loop reads CASGAGQETQYF. CDR3 sequence (DNA): TGTGCCAGTGGGGCAGGGCAAGAGACCCAGTACTTC.

The genes are TRBV5-1 and TRBJ2-7; TRBD2 matches 7 bases. V gave up 3 bases and J gave up 5 bases; unmatched junction bases: 8. The CDR3 has 14 residues. Germline V gene lookup returns CDR1 SGHRS and CDR2 YFSETQ. The CDR3 sequence: CASSSATSRDEQYF. The DNA for the CDR3 is TGCGCCAGCAGCTCTGCGACTAGCAGGGACGAGCAGTACTTC.

This clonotype was seen more than once but under ten times. This chain uses TRBV18 with TRBJ2-2; either TRBD1 or TRBD2 may supply D (5 bases each). Between the trimmed V and J ends, which lost 0 bases and 9 bases, there was a span of 14 bases. Per germline, CDR1 KGHSH and CDR2 LQKENI. The CDR3 length is 15 residues. CDR3 loop: CASSPPMSEGRELFF. The CDR3 nucleotides are TGTGCCAGCTCACCACCGATGTCCGAGGGGCGGGAGCTGTTTTTT.

The CDR3 protein is CASSLATSASSTDTQYF. The CDR3 coding sequence is TGTGCCAGCAGCTTGGCTACTAGCGCGTCTAGCACAGATACGCAGTATTTT. The V gene is TRBV5-8, the J gene TRBJ2-3; 7 bases are a match to TRBD2. The trim removed 0 bases at V and 0 bases at J, leaving 7 bases unmatched. Germline CDR1 and CDR2: SGHTS and YDEGEE. The length of the CDR3 is 17 residues.

The J gene is TRBJ2-5, the V gene TRBV24-1, with 13 bases that match TRBD2. Germline V gives CDR1 KGHDR, CDR2 SFDVKD. J lost 5 bases, V lost 5 bases, and 4 bases had no gene match. The CDR3 sequence is 15 residues long. The DNA for the CDR3 is TGTGCCACCAGTGCACTAGCGGGAGGGGGTGAGACCCAGTACTTC. Its protein product is CATSALAGGGETQYF.

Notes on this clonotype: The junction and the germline gene differ at one end; a read error may be behind it. V gene TRBV7-2 combines with J gene TRBJ2-2, with 8 positions matching TRBD2. The CDR3 spans 15 residues. Germline CDR1 SGHTA, CDR2 FQGNSA. The CDR3 nucleotides are TGTGCCAGCAGCTTCGGACTAGCCTACACCAGGGAGCTGTTTTTT. Protein product: CASSFGLAYTRELFF.

The chain links TRBV7-2 to TRBJ2-3, with TRBD2 as a possible D gene (6 bases). This CDR3 region has 16 residues. CDR1 is SGHTA and CDR2 is FQGNSA in the germline V gene. Trimming cost V 1 base and J 3 bases, with 14 bases left between them. CDR3 bases: TGTGCCAGCAGCTTAGGGACGGGAGTCTGGACAGATACGCAGTATTTT. It yields the protein CASSLGTGVWTDTQYF. The full variable domain, completed using reference TRBV7-2 and TRBJ2-3, is GAGVSQSPSNKVTEKGKDVELRCDPISGHTALYWYRQSLGQGLEFLIYFQGNSAPDKSGLPSDRFSAERTGGSVSTLTIQRTQQEDSAVYLCASSLGTGVWTDTQYFGPGTRLTVL.

The V and J genes are TRBV20-1 and TRBJ2-3; TRBD2 agrees at 13 bases. Germline assignment: CDR1 DFQATT and CDR2 SNEGSKA (reference sequence). After removal of 5 bases from V and 3 bases from J, the junction contained 5 bases not matched to a gene. The CDR3 consists of 15 residues. The CDR3: CSAPGTSGNTDTQYF. For the CDR3, the DNA is TGCAGTGCTCCCGGGACTAGCGGGAATACAGATACGCAGTATTTT.

There are a few counts of this clonotype. The J gene is TRBJ2-7, the V gene TRBV19, with 11 bases fitting TRBD2. CDR1 is LNHDA and CDR2 is SQIVND in the germline V gene (reference sequence). The ends lost 5 bases at V and 2 bases at J; junction bases unmatched: 8. The CDR3 is 16 residues long. Here the CDR3 reads CASSAAGTSGTYEQYF. CDR3 coding DNA: TGTGCCAGTAGTGCTGCCGGGACTAGCGGAACCTACGAGCAGTACTTC.

The chain links TRBV28 to TRBJ2-3, with D possibly TRBD2 on 6 matching bases. The CDR3 covers 14 residues. Trimming removed 7 bases at V and 2 bases at J, with 13 bases between. The germline CDR1 and CDR2 sequences are MDHEN and SYDVKM. CDR3 residues: CASTLTRDTDTQYF. The CDR3, as DNA: TGTGCCAGCACCTTGACTAGGGACACAGATACGCAGTATTTT.

In its sample, this clonotype was seen a few times. The chain is built from TRBV5-1 and TRBJ2-1, with 7 bases fitting TRBD1. The germline V gene encodes CDR1 SGHRS and CDR2 YFSETQ. The CDR3 is 17 residues long. J lost 0 bases, V lost 0 bases, and 6 bases had no gene match. In DNA form, the CDR3 reads TGCGCCAGCAGCTTGGACCTACAGGGGAGCTCCTACAATGAGCAGTTCTTC. Protein product: CASSLDLQGSSYNEQFF.

The sample holds a few counts of this clonotype. The chain combines TRBV7-2 with TRBJ2-1; 15 nucleotides align to TRBD2. CDR1 and CDR2 (germline): SGHTA, FQGNSA. J lost 8 bases, V lost 0 bases, and 2 bases had no gene match. This CDR3 region has 16 residues. The CDR3 DNA reads as TGTGCCAGCAGCTTAGCCGGACTAGCGGGAGGGCATGAGCAGTTCTTC. Amino acid sequence: CASSLAGLAGGHEQFF. Drawing the rest from reference TRBV7-2 and TRBJ2-1, the complete variable domain is GAGVSQSPSNKVTEKGKDVELRCDPISGHTALYWYRQSLGQGLEFLIYFQGNSAPDKSGLPSDRFSAERTGGSVSTLTIQRTQQEDSAVYLCASSLAGLAGGHEQFFGPGTRLTVL.

This chain connects TRBV7-2 to TRBJ2-3, with TRBD1 matching 7 bases. The CDR3 spans 15 residues. From germline, CDR1 is SGHTA and CDR2 FQGNSA. After removal of 2 bases from V and 3 bases from J, the junction contained 5 bases not matched to a gene. The CDR3 is CASSLYGTVTDTQYF. The CDR3 DNA is TGTGCCAGCAGCTTATACGGGACAGTTACAGATACGCAGTATTTT.

Here the CDR3 reads CASSFGMTGHSPLHF. CDR3 DNA sequence: TGTGCCAGCAGTTTTGGAATGACAGGACATTCACCCCTCCACTTT. J is TRBJ1-6 and V is TRBV12-3 or TRBV12-4, with D tentatively TRBD1 (6 bases). V lost 3 bases to trimming and J lost 8 bases, with 14 bases between them. The CDR3 contains 15 residues.

In its sample, this clonotype was seen a few times. CDR3 residues: CASSKAFYEQYF. The CDR3 DNA is TGTGCCAGCAGTAAGGCTTTTTACGAGCAGTACTTC. V and J are TRBV28 and TRBJ2-7; D not certain. The CDR3 length is 12 residues. The V end lost 5 bases, the J end lost 4 bases, and 9 bases lay between the germline ends. CDR1 MDHEN and CDR2 SYDVKM come from the germline V gene.

This chain links TRBV6-1 with TRBJ1-3; TRBD1 agrees at 10 bases. The V and J ends lost 6 bases and 0 bases, in that order; junction bases with no gene match: 8. The V gene's germline CDR1 is MNHNS and CDR2 SASEGT. The CDR3 has 17 residues. The CDR3 sequence is CASRRQGAAVSGNTIYF. The CDR3 DNA is TGTGCCAGCAGAAGACAGGGGGCCGCGGTCTCTGGAAACACCATATATTTT.

The chain carries TRBV5-6 and TRBJ2-7; D gene ambiguous. With 4 bases removed from V and 3 bases from J, the gap between germline ends came to 14 bases. This CDR3 is built from 14 residues. From germline, CDR1 is SGHDT and CDR2 YYEEEE. Here the CDR3 DNA reads TGTGCCAGCAGCCCGACGGGCCTCTGCTACGAGCAGTACTTC. Its translation: CASSPTGLCYEQYF.

V usage is TRBV18 and J usage is TRBJ1-1; no firm D call. Trimming cost V 3 bases and J 6 bases, with 17 bases left between them. CDR1 and CDR2 (germline): KGHSH, LQKENI. CDR3 length: 15 residues. DNA for the CDR3: TGTGCCAGCTCACCCTTTAGACAAGAGTCCTCTGAAGCTTTCTTT. Its translation: CASSPFRQESSEAFF. The complete variable domain, with remaining parts taken from reference TRBV18 and TRBJ1-1, reads NAGVMQNPRHLVRRRGQEARLRCSPMKGHSHVYWYRQLPEEGLKFMVYLQKENIIDESGMPKERFSAEFPKEGPSILRIQQVVRGDSAAYFCASSPFRQESSEAFFGQGTRLTVV.

This clonotype has only a few counts. This chain links TRBV2 with TRBJ1-5; D gene uncertain. Looked up from germline, CDR1 is SNHLY and CDR2 is FYNNEI. V lost 0 bases to trimming and J lost 10 bases, with 7 bases between them. This CDR3 contains 12 residues. The CDR3 DNA follows: TGTGCCAGCAGTGAAGCGGGCAGCCCCCAGCATTTT. Amino acids: CASSEAGSPQHF.

This chain's CDR3 is CASSLTRQILETQYF. The CDR3 bases are TGTGCCAGCAGCTTAACGAGACAAATTCTGGAGACCCAGTACTTC. The chain is built from TRBV7-2 and TRBJ2-5; D gene unclear. The CDR3 is 15 amino acids. Germline assignment: CDR1 SGHTA and CDR2 FQGNSA. The V and J ends lost 2 bases and 5 bases respectively, with 15 bases between them.

The rearrangement joins TRBV29-1 to TRBJ2-3; TRBD2 agrees at 12 bases. Per germline, CDR1 SQVTM and CDR2 ANQGSEA. The trim removed 2 bases at V and 4 bases at J, leaving 16 bases unmatched. The CDR3 loop spans 19 amino acids. This CDR3 reads CSVESRLAGVGAEADTQYF. CDR3 nucleotide sequence: TGCAGCGTTGAAAGTCGACTAGCGGGAGTCGGAGCTGAGGCAGATACGCAGTATTTT.

There are a few counts of this clonotype. This sequence joins TRBV14 and TRBJ2-7, with D tentatively TRBD1 or TRBD2 (5 bases each). The CDR3 runs to 20 residues. V was clipped by 1 base and J by 0 bases, with 25 bases between them. CDR1 is SGHDN and CDR2 is FVKESK in the germline V gene. The CDR3 sequence is CASSQGTWWGKQQSSYEQYF. In DNA, the CDR3 is TGTGCCAGCAGCCAAGGTACTTGGTGGGGGAAACAGCAGAGCTCCTACGAGCAGTACTTC.

The chain joins TRBV20-1 to TRBJ2-1; D is unclear. Germline CDR1 reads DFQATT; CDR2 reads SNEGSKA (reference sequence). Trimming shortened V by 7 bases and J by 6 bases, and 10 bases separated the two germline ends. The CDR3 sequence is 11 residues long. The CDR3 loop reads CSVRNSNEQFF. The CDR3, as DNA: TGCAGTGTCAGAAACTCCAATGAGCAGTTCTTC.

V gene TRBV7-9 combines with J gene TRBJ2-5, with D perhaps TRBD1 or TRBD2 (6 bases each). The germline CDR1 and CDR2 sequences are SEHNR and FQNEAQ (reference sequence). Trimming cost V 5 bases and J 3 bases, with 16 bases left between them. The CDR3 has 15 residues. The DNA of the CDR3 is TGTGCCAGCAGCGCCTTTTTTAGGGGGGAAGAGACCCAGTACTTC. Translated, it gives CASSAFFRGEETQYF.

This clonotype has at least ten counts. The V and J genes are TRBV7-2 and TRBJ2-7; 7 bases align to TRBD1. CDR3 length: 14 residues. Losses at the gene ends were 1 base for V and 3 bases for J; bases not matched to a gene: 3. Germline V gene lookup returns CDR1 SGHTA and CDR2 FQGNSA. CDR3 sequence reads: CASSLGGQVYEQYF. Here the CDR3 DNA reads TGTGCCAGCAGCTTAGGTGGACAGGTCTACGAGCAGTACTTC.

V and J are TRBV29-1 and TRBJ2-7; the match to TRBD1 covers 7 bases. Germline values: CDR1 SQVTM, CDR2 ANQGSEA. Trimming removed 4 bases from V and 3 bases from J; junction bases left unmatched: 6. The CDR3 sequence is 13 residues long. The CDR3 loop reads CSVAQGQIYEQYF. CDR3 DNA sequence: TGCAGCGTTGCCCAGGGACAGATCTACGAGCAGTACTTC.

V gene TRBV21-1 combines with J gene TRBJ2-7; the table gives TRBD1 as D, unverified against the DNA. TRBV21-1 is a pseudogene. This CDR3 has 14 amino acids. CDR3 residues: CASSCDRGQHEQYF. The DNA for the CDR3 is TGTGCCAGCAGTTGTGACAGGGGACAACACGAGCAGTACTTC.

The chain is built from TRBV6-1 and TRBJ2-1; the D gene is possibly TRBD2 (6 bases). The CDR3 is 14 residues long. With 1 base removed from V and 5 bases from J, the gap between germline ends came to 9 bases. CDR1 is MNHNS, CDR2 SASEGT, per germline. The CDR3 loop reads CASSEGGANNEQFF. DNA of the CDR3: TGTGCCAGCAGTGAAGGCGGGGCGAACAATGAGCAGTTCTTC.

The J gene is TRBJ2-1, the V gene TRBV9; 11 bases are a match to TRBD2. This CDR3 has 17 residues. CDR1 SGDLS and CDR2 YYNGEE come from the germline V gene. The J segment lost 5 bases and the V segment lost 4 bases, leaving 11 bases of the junction unmatched. CDR3: CASSPAPTSGNHNEQFF. CDR3 DNA sequence: TGTGCCAGCAGCCCGGCCCCGACTAGCGGGAACCACAATGAGCAGTTCTTC.